This T cell receptor beta chain was found in a study of cytomegalovirus exposure and HLA in healthy donors. This clone was seen more than once but under ten times. Its antigen is not identified. Study-wide findings and caveats: In vitro work confirmed that a few CMV-associated chains recognize CMV antigens. The study put some 160 TCR beta chains on its list as cytomegalovirus-associated.

Libraries were prepared by immunoSEQ multiplex PCR; TCRdb keeps only in-frame clonotypes and omits some of them. This table holds some 99,000 clones, 85% to 90% found once. Trimming removed 4 bases from V and 4 bases from J; junction bases left unmatched: 18. The germline V gene encodes CDR1 SGHAT and CDR2 FQNNGV. The CDR3 contains 18 residues. The sample taken for sequencing was PBMCs. This clonotype originated in a woman between 18 and 30 years old in good health and CMV-seronegative. This chain links TRBV11-2 with TRBJ1-1; 7 positions match TRBD1. CDR3 in amino acids: CASSSTRGGQSQTTEAFF. Written as DNA, the CDR3 is TGTGCCAGCAGCTCAACAAGAGGGGGACAGTCGCAAACCACTGAAGCTTTCTTT.